One T cell receptor beta chain is described in this entry. Its antigen is still unknown. It has no much larger one-base neighbor in the sample; base qualities were not kept. The data were taken from a study of cytomegalovirus exposure and HLA in healthy donors (dated by TCRdb to 2016 to 2017). Broadly, across the study: According to a later analysis, one platform produced both the roughly 130 validation repertoires and the 666 repertoires of the first cohort. The study aimed to test whether cataloging public T cell receptors could reveal signatures of past pathogen exposure. The study combined high-throughput TCR immunosequencing, statistical association of individual TCRs with disease status, and machine learning to predict cytomegalovirus infection status. In addition to the first cohort of 650 to 800 subjects, a separate validation cohort of approximately 120 different subjects was used. Broader findings and caveats from the paper: Of the cluster scores, approximately 95% were above 0 in a later analysis, which found that TCRs clustered in the first cohort also tended to co-occur in the approximately 130 validation repertoires. The study listed around 160 TCR beta chains as associated with cytomegalovirus. In both the original and validation cohorts, the classifier was reported to diagnose cytomegalovirus status with high specificity and sensitivity. It was suggested by the authors that the approach could potentially be generalized to other disease states and immunological phenotypes. Most TCR sequences were observed very rarely across donors, whereas some public TCRs were present in many individuals. Three of the identified cytomegalovirus-associated TCR beta chains were confirmed in vitro to be specific for cytomegalovirus antigens. A later analysis had no HLA typing for the validation cohort, so co-occurrence there was scored across all 120 or so repertoires.

The donors belonged to the validation cohort of over a hundred subjects, which was separate from the approximately 700-subject first cohort. Receptor amplification or capture employed the immunoSEQ multiplex PCR assay. In the source study's methods: A statistical classification framework was built to diagnose cytomegalovirus status from the catalog of TCR beta chain sequences. This is the immuneACCESS table as TCRdb keeps it, with only in-frame sequences that have V and J called. A part of the clones is gone; compared with another copy, unresolved V genes explain less than half, and the rest is unexplained. From that table come the V and J calls and clone size; the DNA was used to work out D and trimming. The sample table lists some 200,000 clones, roughly 80% of them with a count of one. Jointly, the top ten make up 2.8% of the sample. The germline V gene (reference sequence) supplies CDR1 SGHNT and CDR2 YYREEE. The CDR3 runs 13 amino acids, cysteine and phenylalanine included. Only the CDR3 portion is preserved as DNA: 39 bases, with reading frame beginning at the first base. Trimming at the junction amounts to 2 bases on V and 4 bases on J, and the germline ends lie 6 bases apart.

Recombination joined TRBV5-4 with TRBJ2-2, with no reliable assignment of the D segment. The sample taken for sequencing was PBMCs. The origin of this receptor is a woman between 18 and 30 years old in good health and CMV-seropositive. The bases read TGTGCCAGCAGCTTTGCCGGCACCGGGGAGCTGTTTTTT. This yields the protein CASSFAGTGELFF.